This T cell receptor beta chain was identified in a study of T cells expressing NK-cell markers. TCRdb reprocessed the 5' RACE reads, with one entry per CDR3 protein and no DNA. In all, the sample yields a few hundred thousand distinct CDR3 sequences. Germline CDR1 is MNHEY and CDR2 is SVGAGI. The CDR3 extends over 16 amino acids. This chain joins TRBV6-5 and TRBJ1-6. The sample was blood T cells: a sorted CD56 or NKG2C T cell subset, CD4+ or CD8+ T cells, or bulk PBMC T cells (not recorded which). This TCR came from a woman in her fifties or sixties in good health. The CDR3 sequence: CASGEHSSSYNSPLHF.